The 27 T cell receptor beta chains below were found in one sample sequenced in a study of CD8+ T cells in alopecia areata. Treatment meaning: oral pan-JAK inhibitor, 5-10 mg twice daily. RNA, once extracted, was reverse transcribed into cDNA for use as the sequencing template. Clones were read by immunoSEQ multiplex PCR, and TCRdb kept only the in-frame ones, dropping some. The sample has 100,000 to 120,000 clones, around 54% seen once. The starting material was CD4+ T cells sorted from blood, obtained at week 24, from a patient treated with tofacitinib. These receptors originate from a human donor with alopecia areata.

This chain's CDR3 is CASSLAPGQGSIQYF. The CDR3 nucleotides read TGCGCCAGCAGCTTGGCCCCGGGACAGGGAAGCATTCAGTACTTC. V and J are TRBV5-1 and TRBJ2-4, with 9 nucleotides matching TRBD1. The CDR3 contains 15 residues. CDR1 is SGHRS and CDR2 is YFSETQ in the germline V gene. V dropped 0 bases and J dropped 9; count of bases not matched to a gene: 7.

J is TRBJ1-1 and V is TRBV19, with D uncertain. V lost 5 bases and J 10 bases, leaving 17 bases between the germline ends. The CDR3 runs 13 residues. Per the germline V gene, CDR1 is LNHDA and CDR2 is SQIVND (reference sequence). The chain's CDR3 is CASSPGPSRGAFF. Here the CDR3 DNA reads TGTGCCAGTAGTCCTGGTCCTTCCCGGGGAGCTTTCTTT.

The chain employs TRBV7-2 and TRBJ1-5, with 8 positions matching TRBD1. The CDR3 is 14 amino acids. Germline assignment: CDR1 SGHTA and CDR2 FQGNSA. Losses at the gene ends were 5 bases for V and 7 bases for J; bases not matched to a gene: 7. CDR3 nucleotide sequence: TGTGCCAGCAGCCGAACAGGGGGTGGCCAGCCCCAGCATTTT. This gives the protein CASSRTGGGQPQHF.

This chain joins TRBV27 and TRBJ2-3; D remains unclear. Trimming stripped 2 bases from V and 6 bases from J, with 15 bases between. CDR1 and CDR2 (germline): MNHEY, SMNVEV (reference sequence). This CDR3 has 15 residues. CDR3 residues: CASSLGVPYGDTQYF. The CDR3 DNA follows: TGTGCCAGCAGTTTAGGGGTACCCTATGGGGATACGCAGTATTTT.

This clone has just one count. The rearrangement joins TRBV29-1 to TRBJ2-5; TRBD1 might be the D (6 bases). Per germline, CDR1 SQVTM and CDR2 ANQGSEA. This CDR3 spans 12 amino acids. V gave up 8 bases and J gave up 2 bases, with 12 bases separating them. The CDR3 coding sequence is TGCAGCTATGGACAGACGCAAGAGACCCAGTACTTC. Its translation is CSYGQTQETQYF.

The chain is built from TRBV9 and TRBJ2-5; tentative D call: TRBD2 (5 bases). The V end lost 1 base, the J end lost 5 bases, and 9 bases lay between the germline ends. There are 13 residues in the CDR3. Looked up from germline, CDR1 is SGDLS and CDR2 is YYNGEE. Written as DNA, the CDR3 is TGTGCCAGCAGCGTAACGGGGTGGGAGACCCAGTACTTC. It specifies CASSVTGWETQYF.

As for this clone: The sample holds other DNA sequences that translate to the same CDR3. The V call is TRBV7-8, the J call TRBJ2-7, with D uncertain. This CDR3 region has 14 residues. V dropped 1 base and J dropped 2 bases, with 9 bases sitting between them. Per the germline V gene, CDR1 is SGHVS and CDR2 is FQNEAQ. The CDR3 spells CASSLGPTAYEQYF. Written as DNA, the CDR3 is TGTGCCAGCAGCTTAGGACCTACCGCCTACGAGCAGTACTTC. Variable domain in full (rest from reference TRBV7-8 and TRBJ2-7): GAGVSQSPRYKVAKRGQDVALRCDPISGHVSLFWYQQALGQGPEFLTYFQNEAQLDKSGLPSDRFFAERPEGSVSTLKIQRTQQEDSAVYLCASSLGPTAYEQYFGPGTRLTVT.

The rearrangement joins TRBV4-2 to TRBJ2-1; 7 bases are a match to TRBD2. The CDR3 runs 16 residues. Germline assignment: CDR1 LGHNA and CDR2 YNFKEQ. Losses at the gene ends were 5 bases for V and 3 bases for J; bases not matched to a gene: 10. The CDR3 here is CASSSRSGEIYNEQFF. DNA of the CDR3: TGTGCCAGCAGCTCCCGAAGCGGGGAAATCTACAATGAGCAGTTCTTC.

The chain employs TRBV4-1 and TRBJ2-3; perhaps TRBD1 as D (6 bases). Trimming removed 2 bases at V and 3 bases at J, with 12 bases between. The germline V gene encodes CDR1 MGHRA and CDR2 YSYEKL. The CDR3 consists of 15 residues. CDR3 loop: CASSQPGAVTDTQYF. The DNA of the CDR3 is TGCGCCAGCAGCCAACCAGGGGCTGTGACAGATACGCAGTATTTT.

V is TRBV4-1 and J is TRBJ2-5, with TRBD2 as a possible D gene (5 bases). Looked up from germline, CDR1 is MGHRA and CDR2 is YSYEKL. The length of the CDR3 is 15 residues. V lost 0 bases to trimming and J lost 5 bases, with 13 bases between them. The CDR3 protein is CASSQDGVIAETQYF. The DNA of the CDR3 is TGCGCCAGCAGCCAAGACGGAGTTATAGCGGAGACCCAGTACTTC.

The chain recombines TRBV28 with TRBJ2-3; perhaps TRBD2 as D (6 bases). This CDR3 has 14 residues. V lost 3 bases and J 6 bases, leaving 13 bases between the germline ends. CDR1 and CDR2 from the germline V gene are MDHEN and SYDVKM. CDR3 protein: CASSLAGGADTQYF. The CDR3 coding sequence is TGTGCCAGCAGTTTGGCCGGGGGAGCGGATACGCAGTATTTT.

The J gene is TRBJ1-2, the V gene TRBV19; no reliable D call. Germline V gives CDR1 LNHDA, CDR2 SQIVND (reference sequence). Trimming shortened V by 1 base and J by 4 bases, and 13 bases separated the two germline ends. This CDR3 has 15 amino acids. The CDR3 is CASSIVTTGGYGYTF. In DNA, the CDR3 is TGTGCCAGTAGTATAGTGACTACCGGCGGCTATGGCTACACCTTC.

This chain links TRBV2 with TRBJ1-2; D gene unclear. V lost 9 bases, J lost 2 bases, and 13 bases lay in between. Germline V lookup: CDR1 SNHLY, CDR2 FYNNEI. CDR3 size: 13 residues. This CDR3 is CASMTQENYGYTF. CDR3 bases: TGTGCCAGTATGACGCAGGAAAACTATGGCTACACCTTC.

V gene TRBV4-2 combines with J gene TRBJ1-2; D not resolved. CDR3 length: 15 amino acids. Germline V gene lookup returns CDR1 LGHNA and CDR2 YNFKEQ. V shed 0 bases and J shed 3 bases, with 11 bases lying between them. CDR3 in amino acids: CASSQDQQIYYGYTF. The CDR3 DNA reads TGTGCCAGCAGCCAAGATCAACAGATTTACTATGGCTACACCTTC.

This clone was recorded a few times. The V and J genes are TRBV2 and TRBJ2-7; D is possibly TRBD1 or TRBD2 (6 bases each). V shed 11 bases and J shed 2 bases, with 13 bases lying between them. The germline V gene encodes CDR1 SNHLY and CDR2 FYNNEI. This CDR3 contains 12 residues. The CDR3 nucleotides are TGTGCCTGGGGGGACAATACCTACGAGCAGTACTTC. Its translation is CAWGDNTYEQYF.

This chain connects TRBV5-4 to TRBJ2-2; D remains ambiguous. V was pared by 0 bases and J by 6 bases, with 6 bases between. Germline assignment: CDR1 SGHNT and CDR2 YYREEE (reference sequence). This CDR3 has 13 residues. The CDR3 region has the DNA TGTGCCAGCAGCTTGGACCTCCCCGGGGAGCTGTTTTTT. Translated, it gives CASSLDLPGELFF. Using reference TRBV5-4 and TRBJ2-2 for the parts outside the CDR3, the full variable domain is ETGVTQSPTHLIKTRGQQVTLRCSSQSGHNTVSWYQQALGQGPQFIFQYYREEENGRGNFPPRFSGLQFPNYSSELNVNALELDDSALYLCASSLDLPGELFFGEGSRLTVL.

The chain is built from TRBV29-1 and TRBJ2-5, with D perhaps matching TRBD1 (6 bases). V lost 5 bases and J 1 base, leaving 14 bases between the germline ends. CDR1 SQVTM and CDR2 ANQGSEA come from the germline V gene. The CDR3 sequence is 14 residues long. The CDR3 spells CSVFGRGVQETQYF. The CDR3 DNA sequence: TGCAGCGTTTTTGGCAGGGGCGTCCAAGAGACCCAGTACTTC.

The CDR3: CASSRAGYGRSNQPQHF. The CDR3 coding sequence is TGTGCCAGCAGCCGGGCAGGGTACGGACGTAGCAATCAGCCCCAGCATTTT. The chain combines TRBV4-2 with TRBJ1-5; TRBD1 is a possible D gene (5 bases). This CDR3 is built from 17 residues. The germline V gene encodes CDR1 LGHNA and CDR2 YNFKEQ. Trimming left V 4 bases short and J 0 bases short, with 16 bases between.

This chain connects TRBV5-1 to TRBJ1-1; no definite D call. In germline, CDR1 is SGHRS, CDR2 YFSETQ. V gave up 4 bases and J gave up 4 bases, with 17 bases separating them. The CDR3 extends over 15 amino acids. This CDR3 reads CASSLGGVRGTEAFF. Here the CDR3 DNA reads TGCGCCAGCAGCCTTGGCGGGGTGCGGGGCACTGAAGCTTTCTTT.

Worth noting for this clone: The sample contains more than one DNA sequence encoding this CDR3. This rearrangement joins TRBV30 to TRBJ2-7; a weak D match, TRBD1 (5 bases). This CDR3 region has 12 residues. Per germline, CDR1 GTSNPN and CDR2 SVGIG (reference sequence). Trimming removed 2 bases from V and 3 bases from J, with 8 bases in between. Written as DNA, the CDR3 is TGTGCCTGGAGTCGTCAGGGCTACGAGCAGTACTTC. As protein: CAWSRQGYEQYF. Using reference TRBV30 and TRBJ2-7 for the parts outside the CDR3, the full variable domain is SQTIHQWPATLVQPVGSPLSLECTVEGTSNPNLYWYRQAAGRGLQLLFYSVGIGQISSEVPQNLSASRPQDRQFILSSKKLLLSDSGFYLCAWSRQGYEQYFGPGTRLTVT.

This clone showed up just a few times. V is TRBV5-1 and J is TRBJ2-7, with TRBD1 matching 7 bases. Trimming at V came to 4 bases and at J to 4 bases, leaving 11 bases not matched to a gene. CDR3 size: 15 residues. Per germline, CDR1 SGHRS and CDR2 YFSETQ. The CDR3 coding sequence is TGCGCCAGCAGCATAAATCAGGGACAGCTATACGAGCAGTACTTC. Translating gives CASSINQGQLYEQYF.

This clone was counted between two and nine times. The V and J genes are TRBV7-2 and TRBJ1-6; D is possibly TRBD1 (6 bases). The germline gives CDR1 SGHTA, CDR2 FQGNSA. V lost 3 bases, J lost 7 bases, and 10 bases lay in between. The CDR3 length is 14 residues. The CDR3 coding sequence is TGTGCCAGCAGCTTTGGACAGAGAAATTCACCCCTCCACTTT. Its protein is CASSFGQRNSPLHF.

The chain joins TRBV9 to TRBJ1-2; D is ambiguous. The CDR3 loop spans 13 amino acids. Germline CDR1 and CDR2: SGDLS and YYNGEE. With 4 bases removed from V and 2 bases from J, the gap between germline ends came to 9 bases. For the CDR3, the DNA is TGTGCCAGCAGCATTACTGTGAACTATGGCTACACCTTC. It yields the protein CASSITVNYGYTF. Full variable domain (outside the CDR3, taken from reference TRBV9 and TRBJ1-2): DSGVTQTPKHLITATGQRVTLRCSPRSGDLSVYWYQQSLDQGLQFLIQYYNGEERAKGNILERFSAQQFPDLHSELNLSSLELGDSALYFCASSITVNYGYTFGSGTRLTVV.

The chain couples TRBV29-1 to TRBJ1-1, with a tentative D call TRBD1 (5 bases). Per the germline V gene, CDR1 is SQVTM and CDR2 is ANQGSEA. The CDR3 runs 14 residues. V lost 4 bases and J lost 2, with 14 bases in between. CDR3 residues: CSVGGASRNTEAFF. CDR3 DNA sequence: TGCAGCGTTGGTGGGGCGTCTCGAAACACTGAAGCTTTCTTT.

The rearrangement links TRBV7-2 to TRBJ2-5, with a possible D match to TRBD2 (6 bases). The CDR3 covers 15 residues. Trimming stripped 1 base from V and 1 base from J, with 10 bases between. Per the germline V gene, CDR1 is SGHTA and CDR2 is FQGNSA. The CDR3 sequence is CASSLGLAPQETQYF. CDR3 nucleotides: TGTGCCAGCAGCTTAGGTCTAGCGCCCCAAGAGACCCAGTACTTC.

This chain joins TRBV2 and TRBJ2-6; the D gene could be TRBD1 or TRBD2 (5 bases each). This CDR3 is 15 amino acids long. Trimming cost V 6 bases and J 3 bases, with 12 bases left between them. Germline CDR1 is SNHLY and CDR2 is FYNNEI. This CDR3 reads CASRIGDLGANVLTF. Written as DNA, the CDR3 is TGTGCCAGCAGAATAGGGGACCTTGGGGCCAACGTCCTGACTTTC.

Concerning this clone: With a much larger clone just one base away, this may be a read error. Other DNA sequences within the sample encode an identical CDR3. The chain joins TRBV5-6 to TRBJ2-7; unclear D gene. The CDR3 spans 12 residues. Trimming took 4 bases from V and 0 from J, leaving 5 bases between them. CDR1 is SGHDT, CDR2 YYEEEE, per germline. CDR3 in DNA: TGTGCCAGCAGCCTAAGCTCCTACGAGCAGTACTTC. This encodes CASSLSSYEQYF.